This TCR beta chain was sequenced in a study of blood T cell repertoires in COVID-19. The overall study: Sites across the United States, Italy and Spain contributed samples from acute and convalescent COVID-19.

The CDR3 spans 15 residues. CDR1 and CDR2 from the germline V gene are ENHRY and SYGVKD. V dropped 6 bases and J dropped 1 base, with 10 bases sitting between them. Sequenced by immunoSEQ multiplex PCR; TCRdb stores in-frame clones only, minus some. The repertoire holds fewer than 350,000 clones, more than 75% seen once, with roughly 1.9% in the top ten. J is TRBJ2-6 and V is TRBV10-3, with D unclear. Input material: peripheral blood. The source of this sequence is a woman aged 25 to 39 who had recovered from COVID-19. CDR3 residues: CAISRHASGANVLTF. CDR3 in DNA: TGTGCCATCAGCAGACACGCGTCTGGGGCCAACGTCCTGACTTTC.